A selection of T cell receptor beta chains follows, all from one sample in a study of blood T cell repertoires in COVID-19. Only in-frame clones appear in the TCRdb table, and some are missing; sequencing was by immunoSEQ multiplex PCR. Found here are tens of thousands of clones, about 86% of them singletons; the top ten hold more than 3.5%. Source material: peripheral blood. The receptors were gathered from a man aged 45 to 65 with acute or convalescent COVID-19. CDR3s include the opening cysteine and the closing phenylalanine or tryptophan. The D gene is left open where the match is weak. Clone size, where shown, is once, few, many, or a class for clones that have expanded.

-	TRBJ2-2	-	TRBV7-2	TGTGCCAGCAGCTTTGCGGGACGTCTCGGGGAGCTGTTTTTT	CASSFAGRLGELFF
few	TRBJ2-2	TRBD2	TRBV27	TGTGCCAGCAAGAAAAACCCCACGGGAGGCGGGGAGCTGTTTTTT	CASKKNPTGGGELFF
-	TRBJ1-3	-	TRBV19	TGTGCCAGTAGACTAACAGGGTGGACTGGAAACACCATATATTTT	CASRLTGWTGNTIYF
-	TRBJ2-1	TRBD2	TRBV4-1	TGCGCCAGCAGCCCACAGGGACTAGCGGGAGTAAGGGCCTACAATGAGCAGTTCTTC	CASSPQGLAGVRAYNEQFF
-	TRBJ2-5	-	TRBV2	TGTGCCAGCAGGAGCAGCGAAGAGACCCAGTACTTC	CASRSSEETQYF
-	TRBJ2-3	TRBD2	TRBV9	TGTGCCAGCAGTACCAGCGGGGGTAGCACAGATACGCAGTATTTT	CASSTSGGSTDTQYF
-	TRBJ2-4	-	TRBV5-5	TGTGCCAGCAGCTTGGGAGGGTCCAAAAACATTCAGTACTTC	CASSLGGSKNIQYF
few	TRBJ2-1	TRBD2	TRBV2	TGTGCCAGCAGCCGAGGGACTAGCGGGGGGTACAATGAGCAGTTCTTC	CASSRGTSGGYNEQFF
-	TRBJ2-7	-	TRBV3-1/TRBV3-2	TGTGCCAGCAGCCAAGGAAGGGGGAGCGACGAGCAGTACTTC	CASSQGRGSDEQYF
-	TRBJ2-5	TRBD2	TRBV11-2	TGTGCCAGCACCAAACTGGAGGCTAGCGGGGGGCCGGGGGAGACCCAGTACTTC	CASTKLEASGGPGETQYF
few	TRBJ2-1	TRBD1	TRBV24-1	TGTGCCACCAGTGATTTGCGGACCACCAGGGGGGAGCAGTTCTTC	CATSDLRTTRGEQFF
-	TRBJ2-1	-	TRBV5-5	TGTGCCAGCAGCTCTACAGGCTATGAGCAGTTCTTC	CASSSTGYEQFF
once	TRBJ2-7	-	TRBV9	TGTGCCAGCAGCGCAGGAGGGTTTTACGAGCAGTACTTC	CASSAGGFYEQYF
-	TRBJ2-5	-	TRBV5-8	TGTGCCAGCAGCTTGGCCGCTGCGTACCAAGAGACCCAGTACTTC	CASSLAAAYQETQYF
-	TRBJ2-7	-	TRBV2	TGTGCCAGCAGCTCAGACAGCTACGAGCAGTACTTC	CASSSDSYEQYF
-	TRBJ1-5	TRBD1	TRBV6-5	TGTGCCAGCAGGGAGGGACAGGGGGGAGGTCAGCCCCAGCATTTT	CASREGQGGGQPQHF
-	TRBJ1-1	-	TRBV3-1/TRBV3-2	TGTGCCAGCAGCCCCCACGGACAGCGGAACACTGAAGCTTTCTTT	CASSPHGQRNTEAFF
-	TRBJ2-1	TRBD2	TRBV10-3	TGTGCCATCAGTGACCAGGGGACTAGCGGGAGGCCGATCTACAATGAGCAGTTCTTC	CAISDQGTSGRPIYNEQFF
-	TRBJ2-7	TRBD1	TRBV5-5	TGTGCCAGCAGCGACGGGCCGGGACAGGGGATCTACGAGCAGTACTTC	CASSDGPGQGIYEQYF
-	TRBJ2-7	-	TRBV2	TGTGCCAGCAATAGCGGGACAGGGAATGAGCAGTACTTC	CASNSGTGNEQYF
-	TRBJ1-6	-	TRBV11-2	TGTGCCAGCAGCTTAGATACGGACAGCTATAATTCACCCCTCCACTTT	CASSLDTDSYNSPLHF
once	TRBJ1-1	TRBD1	TRBV27	TGTGCCAGCAGTTTACGACAGGGGAATACTGAAGCTTTCTTT	CASSLRQGNTEAFF
-	TRBJ2-1	TRBD2	TRBV28	TGTGCCACAGTAGCGGGAGGGTCCTACAATGAGCAGTTCTTC	CATVAGGSYNEQFF
-	TRBJ1-5	-	TRBV10-3	TGTGCCATCAGTTTCCATAGCAATCAGCCCCAGCATTTT	CAISFHSNQPQHF
-	TRBJ2-3	-	TRBV19	TGTGCCAGTAGTTTGATACAGACAGATACGCAGTATTTT	CASSLIQTDTQYF
-	TRBJ1-1	-	TRBV7-9	TGTGCCAGCAGCAATTACAGGGACGGAGCGCCTGAAGCTTTCTTT	CASSNYRDGAPEAFF
-	TRBJ2-7	-	TRBV5-1	TGCGCCAGCAGCTTGGAGGGGGAGGGTTACGAGCAGTACTTC	CASSLEGEGYEQYF
few	TRBJ1-3	-	TRBV28	TGTGCCAGCAGCTTCGGGACTCTAAACACCATATATTTT	CASSFGTLNTIYF
-	TRBJ1-5	-	TRBV11-2	TGTGCCAGCAGTATGGGGGGGGGTGGACAGCCCCAGCATTTT	CASSMGGGGQPQHF
-	TRBJ2-1	TRBD2	TRBV5-3	TGTGCCAGCGAAGCGGGAGTTCAGTACAATGAGCAGTTCTTC	CASEAGVQYNEQFF
-	TRBJ1-1	-	TRBV12-3/TRBV12-4	TGTGCCAGCACCAAAAACACTGAAGCTTTCTTT	CASTKNTEAFF
few	TRBJ1-2	-	TRBV19	TGTGCCAGTAGTATAGCGTACCCGAGGAACTATGGCTACACCTTC	CASSIAYPRNYGYTF
-	TRBJ1-6	TRBD1	TRBV7-9	TGTGCCAGCAGCCGTGTCTGGGACAGGGGTAATTCACCCCTCCACTTT	CASSRVWDRGNSPLHF
-	TRBJ2-5	-	TRBV27	TGTGCCAGCAGCCGAGGAAGTCAAGAGACCCAGTACTTC	CASSRGSQETQYF
-	TRBJ2-2	TRBD2	TRBV6-2/TRBV6-3	TGTGCCAGCAGTTACTCGAAGGGGCCGTGGACTAGCGGGATTTCGGGGGAGCTGTTTTTT	CASSYSKGPWTSGISGELFF
-	TRBJ2-7	-	TRBV27	TGTGCCAGCAGTTTAAGGCTAGCGCCTGGTCGGGAGCAGTACTTC	CASSLRLAPGREQYF
-	TRBJ1-1	TRBD1	TRBV5-1	TGCGCCAGCAGCTCGGGACAGGGGAGGGTCACTGAAGCTTTCTTT	CASSSGQGRVTEAFF
-	TRBJ2-7	TRBD1	TRBV18	TGTGCCAGCTCCCAAGCCGGGACAGACTCCTACGAGCAGTACTTC	CASSQAGTDSYEQYF
-	TRBJ2-1	TRBD2	TRBV27	TGTGCCAGCAGTTTTATCGGGGGGACCTACAATGAGCAGTTCTTC	CASSFIGGTYNEQFF
-	TRBJ1-2	-	TRBV29-1	TGCAGCGTTGAAGGTGGGGGGGGCGGCTACACCTTC	CSVEGGGGGYTF
-	TRBJ2-5	-	TRBV10-3	TGTGCCATCACCGACAGGCAAGAGACCCAGTACTTC	CAITDRQETQYF
-	TRBJ2-1	-	TRBV19	TGTGCCAGTAAAATAAGGGGGAATGAGCAGTTCTTC	CASKIRGNEQFF